This entry is about one TCR beta chain. Its matching antigen is unknown. Trimming pared 5 bases from V and 7 bases from J, leaving 8 bases between. This CDR3 spans 12 amino acids. Germline lookup yields CDR1 MNHEY and CDR2 SVGAGI. The record originates from a study of T-cell memory formation after mild COVID-19. Whole-study results and caveats: Contracting clones, day 15 to 85, had balanced CD4/CD8, and later expanders favored CD4+.

TCRdb re-called the 5' RACE reads through MiXCR, storing one row per CDR3 protein. The sample includes about 400,000 distinct CDR3 sequences, 20% to 30% of them seen just once. The receptor's source is an adult woman who had mild COVID-19 (a few samples of this study predate the infection). Cell type and time point are not known. This chain joins TRBV6-5 and TRBJ1-4, with D unresolved. Input material: PBMCs or a T cell subset sorted from them (not recorded which). The CDR3 region has the DNA TGTGCCAGCAGTGATCAATTTGAAAAACTGTTTTTT. This sequence encodes CASSDQFEKLFF.